The rows below give T cell receptor beta chains drawn from one sample of a study of T cell repertoires in cytomegalovirus infection. No antigen has been assigned to these receptors. TCRdb re-derived calls from the reads in MiXCR, one entry per CDR3 protein. The sample includes a few hundred thousand distinct CDR3 sequences, roughly 25% of them seen just once. The sample here was cultured PBMCs, taken from culture after CMV antigen stimulation. The receptors originated from a human donor in good health (CMV status not recorded). Some clones in this sample may be carry-over from other donors' samples. The CDR3 runs from the conserved cysteine through the conserved F or W. Each record gives: V gene, D gene, J gene, clone size, CDR3 DNA, CDR3 protein. D genes are given only for firm matches. Rows may omit the clone size; those that give it use once, few, many or a size class.

TRBV7-4	-	TRBJ2-7	few	TGTGCCGATTCCTACGAGCAGTACTTC	CADSYEQYF
TRBV7-2	-	TRBJ1-6	-	TGTGCCAGCAGCCCCCTGACAAATTCACCCCTCCACTTT	CASSPLTNSPLHF
TRBV19	-	TRBJ1-3	few	TGTGCCAGTAGTATACCACAGGGTACTGGAAACACCATATATTTT	CASSIPQGTGNTIYF
TRBV27	-	TRBJ2-3	-	TGTGCCAGCAGACTGGGAGGAGGGGGCCCAGATACGCAGTATTTT	CASRLGGGGPDTQYF
TRBV7-2	TRBD2	TRBJ2-5	medium-sized	TGTGCCAGCAGCCCCCGGACTAGCGGGGACCAAACACACTTC	CASSPRTSGDQTHF
TRBV7-6	TRBD1	TRBJ1-4	few	TGTGCCAGCAGCCGACAGGGGGAAGGAGAAAAACTGTTTTTT	CASSRQGEGEKLFF
TRBV27	-	TRBJ2-1	-	TGTGCCAGCAGTACGTATTTGGGAGATGAGCAGTTCTTC	CASSTYLGDEQFF
TRBV4-1	TRBD1	TRBJ1-1	few	TGCGCCAGCAGCCATCACGACAGGGCGAACACTGAAGCTTTCTTT	CASSHHDRANTEAFF
TRBV25-1	-	TRBJ2-7	-	TGTGCCAGCAGTGATTTCGGACTCCCACAATACGAGCAGTACTTC	CASSDFGLPQYEQYF
TRBV7-2	-	TRBJ2-3	many	TGTGCCAGCAGCCCCGCGACTAAATCAGCGCAGTATTTT	CASSPATKSAQYF
TRBV5-6	-	TRBJ1-1	-	TGTGCCAGCAGCTTTCTCGGTTCGGGCACTGAAGCTTTCTTT	CASSFLGSGTEAFF
TRBV6-6	-	TRBJ1-4	few	TGTGCCAGCAGTTTACGTCCGGGGCTTGTAGGGGCAGGGGAAAAACTGTTTTTT	CASSLRPGLVGAGEKLFF
TRBV7-2	TRBD2	TRBJ2-3	many	TGTGCCAGCAGCTTATTTAGTACTAGCGCCGGCACAGATACGCAGTATTTT	CASSLFSTSAGTDTQYF
TRBV7-2	-	TRBJ2-2	-	TGTGCCAGCACTCCCCGGGCCGGTGGAGTCGGGGAGCTGTTTTTT	CASTPRAGGVGELFF
TRBV19	-	TRBJ2-1	few	TGTGCCAGTAAAGTCGGGGCGTACAATGAGCAGTTCTTC	CASKVGAYNEQFF
TRBV7-2	TRBD2	TRBJ2-3	many	TGTGCCAGCAGCTGGCGGGAGGGGGGCACAGATACGCAGTATTTT	CASSWREGGTDTQYF
TRBV28	-	TRBJ2-3	-	TGTGCCAGCAGTGCCTGGGGATTATTGAGCACAGATACGCAGTATTTT	CASSAWGLLSTDTQYF
TRBV28	TRBD2	TRBJ2-3	-	TGTGCCAGCAGTCTTGTCGGACTAGCAGCTAGCACAGATACGCAGTATTTT	CASSLVGLAASTDTQYF
TRBV19	-	TRBJ1-4	-	TGTGCCAGTAGTATCCAGGCAACAACTAATGAAAAACTGTTTTTT	CASSIQATTNEKLFF
TRBV7-2	TRBD2	TRBJ2-1	-	TGTGCCAGCAGCCCGGGGACTAGCGGGTGGGGGAAGTTCTTC	CASSPGTSGWGKFF
TRBV12-3/TRBV12-4	-	TRBJ1-1	-	TGTGCCAGCAGTTTTCTCGGGGCCGCTGAAGCTTTCTTT	CASSFLGAAEAFF
TRBV29-1	-	TRBJ1-2	-	TGCAGCGTTGACAAGGGGTTAAGTCGGGGCTACACCTTC	CSVDKGLSRGYTF
TRBV7-3	-	TRBJ2-3	few	TGTGCCAGCAGCCCGGCGCCAGGGCGAGGGGCAGATACGCAGTATTTT	CASSPAPGRGADTQYF
TRBV7-9	TRBD1	TRBJ1-2	-	TGTGCCAGCAGCTGGGGACAGGACCCATTCTATGGCTACACCTTC	CASSWGQDPFYGYTF
TRBV5-3	TRBD1	TRBJ1-2	-	TGTGCCAGCAGCTCGACAGGGATCGACTATGGCTACACCTTC	CASSSTGIDYGYTF
TRBV7-2	TRBD2	TRBJ2-7	once	TGTGCCAGCAGCTTACAACCGGTGGGACTAGCGGGAATTGGCGAGCAGTACTTC	CASSLQPVGLAGIGEQYF
TRBV19	-	TRBJ2-7	-	TGTGCCAGTACCCAGGGTGACGGCGAGCAGTACTTC	CASTQGDGEQYF
TRBV7-2	TRBD2	TRBJ2-2	once	TGTGCCAGCAGCTACATAGGGGGACTAGCGGAAAGGAACACCGGGGAGCTGTTTTTT	CASSYIGGLAERNTGELFF
TRBV12-3/TRBV12-4	TRBD1	TRBJ1-6	-	TGTGCCAGCAGGGGGACAGTCTATAATTCACCCCTCCACTTT	CASRGTVYNSPLHF
TRBV7-2	-	TRBJ1-1	many	TGTGCCAGCAGCCGTGCCGGGTCCCACACTGAAGCTTTCTTT	CASSRAGSHTEAFF
TRBV12-3/TRBV12-4	-	TRBJ2-5	many	TGTGCCAGCAGTTTAGTACGGACTGAGGTTTTAACGGAGACCCAGTACTTC	CASSLVRTEVLTETQYF
TRBV10-3	-	TRBJ1-2	few	TGTGCCATCAGGGGAAGCGAGAACTATGGCTACACCTTC	CAIRGSENYGYTF
TRBV7-2	-	TRBJ2-1	few	TGTGCCAGCAGCTTAGGTCCGGGGCCCTACAATGAGCAGTTCTTC	CASSLGPGPYNEQFF
TRBV4-1	-	TRBJ1-1	few	TGCGCCAGCAGCCCCGGACAGACAGCCACTGAAGCTTTCTTT	CASSPGQTATEAFF
TRBV6-4	TRBD2	TRBJ2-2	-	TGTGCCAGCAGTGTAGCGGGAGGGCCCTCGACCACCGGGGAGCTGTTTTTT	CASSVAGGPSTTGELFF
TRBV30	-	TRBJ2-3	-	TGTGCCTGGACAGTAGGCAACACAGATACGCAGTATTTT	CAWTVGNTDTQYF
TRBV24-1	-	TRBJ2-5	-	TGTGCCACCAGTGATGCTAGCCGTGCGCCCCAGTACTTC	CATSDASRAPQYF
TRBV6-6	-	TRBJ1-1	few	TGTGCCAGCAGTTACTCAAGGGACACTGAAGCTTTCTTT	CASSYSRDTEAFF
TRBV7-2	TRBD2	TRBJ2-3	many	TGTGCCAGCAGCCTCACGGGGGGGGCTCGAGTAAATACGCAGTATTTT	CASSLTGGARVNTQYF
TRBV27	-	TRBJ2-5	few	TGTGCCAGCAGTTTATCGCGCTCGCGGGAGACCCAGTACTTC	CASSLSRSRETQYF
TRBV6-2/TRBV6-3	TRBD2	TRBJ2-1	-	TGTGCCAGCGGACTAGCGGGACCCAATGAGCAGTTCTTC	CASGLAGPNEQFF
TRBV6-6	-	TRBJ2-2	-	TGTGCCAGCAGTTGGGTCACAGGGTACAACGGGGAGCTGTTTTTT	CASSWVTGYNGELFF
TRBV5-8	TRBD1	TRBJ2-3	-	TGTGCCAGCAGCTTTGTCCCGGGACAGGGCCCCACAGATACGCAGTATTTT	CASSFVPGQGPTDTQYF
TRBV7-2	-	TRBJ2-1	-	TGTGCCAGCAGCTCGTCGGACGGTGAGCAGTTCTTC	CASSSSDGEQFF
TRBV7-2	-	TRBJ2-1	few	TGTGCCAGCAGCCTCCTCCCCTTGGGTGGGGAGCAGTTCTTC	CASSLLPLGGEQFF
TRBV7-9	-	TRBJ1-1	many	TGTGCCAGCAGCCCCCGAGGGTCGGAAATGAACACTGAAGCTTTCTTT	CASSPRGSEMNTEAFF
TRBV6-2/TRBV6-3	TRBD2	TRBJ2-7	-	TGTGCCAGCAGTACGGGACTAGCGGCTAACTACGAGCAGTACTTC	CASSTGLAANYEQYF
TRBV4-1	-	TRBJ2-5	-	TGCGCCAGCAGCCGATTACTCAAAGAGACCCAGTACTTC	CASSRLLKETQYF
TRBV7-2	-	TRBJ2-7	-	TGTGCCAGCAGCTTAGAGGTCAGGGGCGTCGAGCAGTACTTC	CASSLEVRGVEQYF
TRBV29-1	TRBD2	TRBJ2-3	-	TGCAGCGTTGAATCGGGGTTAGCGGGAGTTAGCACAGATACGCAGTATTTT	CSVESGLAGVSTDTQYF
TRBV7-2	TRBD2	TRBJ2-1	many	TGTGCCAGCAGCTTAGGCGGACTAGCGCCTGAGCAGTTCTTC	CASSLGGLAPEQFF
TRBV27	-	TRBJ1-6	many	TGTGCCAGCAGTTTTTACTCCTATAATTCACCCCTCCACTTT	CASSFYSYNSPLHF
TRBV11-3	TRBD2	TRBJ2-2	few	TGTGCCAGCAGCTTAGGACTAGCGGGGATTATAACGAACACCGGGGAGCTGTTTTTT	CASSLGLAGIITNTGELFF
TRBV12-5	-	TRBJ2-3	-	TGTGCTAGTGGTTTGGTAGTCGCTAGCTCCTACACAGATACGCAGTATTTT	CASGLVVASSYTDTQYF
TRBV7-2	-	TRBJ1-3	many	TGTGCCAGCAGCTTAGCTGGCGGTTCAAGCTCTGGAAACACCATATATTTT	CASSLAGGSSSGNTIYF
TRBV5-5	TRBD1	TRBJ2-3	few	TGTGCCAGCAGCTTACCGGGACAGAGCACAGATACGCAGTATTTT	CASSLPGQSTDTQYF
TRBV7-9	-	TRBJ1-1	-	TGTGCCAGCAGCTTAGGGGGGAATGGGAGAACTGAAGCTTTCTTT	CASSLGGNGRTEAFF
TRBV7-6	TRBD1	TRBJ1-4	many	TGTGCCAGCAGCTCACGATACAGGGGTGGCAATGAAAAACTGTTTTTT	CASSSRYRGGNEKLFF
TRBV7-2	-	TRBJ2-2	many	TGTGCCAGCAGCTTACCGTCAGGTGTAGCGGAGCTGTTTTTT	CASSLPSGVAELFF
TRBV27	TRBD2	TRBJ2-1	-	TGTGCCAGCAGCCTTAGCGGGAGCCTTTACAATGAGCAGTTCTTC	CASSLSGSLYNEQFF